Presented here are 5 T cell receptor beta chains from one specimen sequenced in a study of graft-versus-host responses after intestinal transplantation. Using immunoSEQ multiplex PCR, the repertoire was profiled, and TCRdb retains in-frame clones only, with some absent. Here the sample spans about 71,000 clones, 90% being singletons. Antigens of these TCRs are unknown. The material was unstimulated CD8+ T cells sorted from spleen or lymph node cells, obtained before intestinal transplant. These receptors were taken from a human donor who received an intestinal transplant.

This clone turned up a few times. This sequence joins TRBV4-1 and TRBJ2-7, with TRBD1 matching over 7 bases. With 4 bases clipped from V and 4 bases from J, the junction kept 7 bases outside the gene matches. This CDR3 has 14 residues. Germline V CDR1 and CDR2: MGHRA, YSYEKL. The CDR3 here is CASSLQGVGYEQYF. Here the CDR3 DNA reads TGCGCCAGCAGCCTTCAGGGGGTAGGGTACGAGCAGTACTTC.

This clone is a singleton in its sample. The J gene is TRBJ1-1, the V gene TRBV29-1; weak D call: TRBD1 (6 bases). The length of the CDR3 is 12 residues. The V end was cut by 6 bases, the J end by 2 bases, with 10 bases between. CDR1 SQVTM and CDR2 ANQGSEA come from the germline V gene. The CDR3: CSVAQGNTEAFF. The CDR3 nucleotides read TGCAGCGTAGCACAGGGTAACACTGAAGCTTTCTTT.

This clone was recorded once. J is TRBJ2-3 and V is TRBV9; 7 bases fit TRBD2. J was trimmed by 4 bases and V by 7 bases; bases with no gene match: 6. Germline assignment: CDR1 SGDLS and CDR2 YYNGEE. The CDR3 length is 13 residues. Here the CDR3 DNA reads TGTGCCAGCGGGGGGGGGTCAGCAGATACGCAGTATTTT. Translated, it gives CASGGGSADTQYF.

This clone occurred once. The CDR3 loop is CAISDPTSTGEETQYF. CDR3 sequence (DNA): TGTGCCATCAGTGACCCAACCTCGACAGGGGAAGAGACCCAGTACTTC. The rearrangement links TRBV10-3 to TRBJ2-5; 8 bases are a match to TRBD1. The CDR3 loop spans 16 amino acids. Germline CDR1 ENHRY, CDR2 SYGVKD. Trimming at V came to 3 bases and at J to 3 bases, leaving 9 bases not matched to a gene.

The chain recombines TRBV4-1 with TRBJ2-2, with D possibly being TRBD2 (5 bases). V lost 1 base, J lost 13 bases, and 13 bases lay in between. CDR1 is MGHRA, CDR2 YSYEKL, per germline. The CDR3 covers 13 residues. The CDR3 sequence is CASSQGAGPGLFF. For the CDR3, the DNA is TGCGCCAGCAGCCAAGGGGCGGGCCCCGGGCTGTTTTTT.